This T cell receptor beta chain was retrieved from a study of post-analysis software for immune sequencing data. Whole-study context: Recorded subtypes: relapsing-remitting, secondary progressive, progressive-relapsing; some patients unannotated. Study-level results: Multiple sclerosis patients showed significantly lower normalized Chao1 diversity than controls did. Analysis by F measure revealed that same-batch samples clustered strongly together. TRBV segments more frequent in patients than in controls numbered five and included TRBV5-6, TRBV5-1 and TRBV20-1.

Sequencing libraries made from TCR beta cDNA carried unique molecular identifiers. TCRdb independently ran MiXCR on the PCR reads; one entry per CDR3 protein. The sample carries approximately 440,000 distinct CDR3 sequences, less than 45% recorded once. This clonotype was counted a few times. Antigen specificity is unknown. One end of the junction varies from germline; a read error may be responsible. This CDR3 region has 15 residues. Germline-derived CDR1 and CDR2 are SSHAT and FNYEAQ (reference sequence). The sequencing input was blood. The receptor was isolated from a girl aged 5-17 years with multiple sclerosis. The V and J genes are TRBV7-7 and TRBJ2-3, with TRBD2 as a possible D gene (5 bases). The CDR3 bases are TGTGCTAGCAGCCCGAAGGGCGGGAGCACAGATACGCAGTATTTT. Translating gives CASSPKGGSTDTQYF.